The 16 T cell receptor beta chains given below trace back to one sample, sequenced in a study of pediatric ulcerative colitis. The protocol was immunoSEQ multiplex PCR, while the TCRdb copy is restricted to in-frame clones and leaves out a portion. Of around 36,000 clones in the sample, approximately 78% are singletons; the top ten hold about 1.1%. During colonoscopy, one to two rectal pinch biopsies were collected. Material for sequencing was gut tissue. The receptors here all came from a boy between 10 and 17 years old with mild ulcerative colitis.

The chain has TRBV6-5 and TRBJ1-6, with D possibly matching TRBD1 (5 bases). This CDR3 has 14 residues. Germline CDR1 reads MNHEY; CDR2 reads SVGAGI. Trimming took 2 bases from V and 10 from J, leaving 12 bases between them. CDR3 DNA sequence: TGTGCCAGCAGTTACAGCAGGGTCGGCTCACCCCTCCACTTT. It codes for CASSYSRVGSPLHF.

This chain connects TRBV30 to TRBJ2-5; possible D gene TRBD1, 6 bases. The CDR3 extends over 15 amino acids. CDR1 is GTSNPN and CDR2 is SVGIG in the germline V gene (reference sequence). Trimming took off 1 base at V and 1 base at J, with 13 bases between the two ends. CDR3 in DNA: TGTGCCTGGAGTGGATGGGCAGGGGCCCAAGAGACCCAGTACTTC. As protein: CAWSGWAGAQETQYF.

The V call is TRBV6-1, the J call TRBJ1-1; D not resolved. The CDR3 runs 13 residues. Germline-derived CDR1 and CDR2 are MNHNS and SASEGT. The ends were cut back, 2 bases at V and 5 bases at J, with 9 bases in the middle. CDR3 in amino acids: CASSELAGTEAFF. The CDR3, as DNA: TGTGCCAGCAGTGAATTGGCGGGGACTGAAGCTTTCTTT.

The CDR3 loop is CASSEKERGPIFYEQYF. CDR3 DNA: TGCGCCAGCAGTGAGAAGGAGCGGGGACCTATATTCTACGAGCAGTACTTC. V and J are TRBV10-2 and TRBJ2-7, with 7 bases fitting TRBD2. After removal of 2 bases from V and 3 bases from J, the junction contained 13 bases not matched to a gene. Germline V gives CDR1 WSHSY, CDR2 SAAADI. This CDR3 is built from 17 residues.

The V call is TRBV9, the J call TRBJ2-7; a weak D match, TRBD2 (6 bases). V shed 2 bases and J shed 3 bases, with 12 bases lying between them. The germline CDR1 and CDR2 sequences are SGDLS and YYNGEE. This CDR3 spans 14 amino acids. DNA for the CDR3: TGTGCCAGCAGCGTTAGACTAGATAGCTACGAGCAGTACTTC. Translating gives CASSVRLDSYEQYF.

This clone has only a few counts. The chain has TRBV6-5 and TRBJ1-5; 9 bases match TRBD1. Germline CDR1 MNHEY, CDR2 SVGAGI. Unmatched junction bases numbered 2, after V lost 5 bases and J lost 0 bases. The CDR3 length is 15 residues. The CDR3 region is CASSRTGVSNQPQHF. CDR3 in DNA: TGTGCCAGCAGTAGGACAGGGGTTAGCAATCAGCCCCAGCATTTT.

This clone was observed a few times. This chain connects TRBV4-2 to TRBJ1-2, with TRBD1 matching 8 bases. Germline V lookup: CDR1 LGHNA, CDR2 YNFKEQ. The trim removed 1 base at V and 5 bases at J, leaving 0 bases unmatched. This CDR3 is built from 13 residues. This CDR3 reads CASSQGQGYGYTF. In nucleotides, the CDR3 is TGTGCCAGCAGCCAAGGACAGGGGTATGGCTACACCTTC.

CDR3 sequence (DNA): TGTGCCAGCAGTGGACGGATGAACACTGAAGCTTTCTTT. Translated: CASSGRMNTEAFF. J is TRBJ1-1 and V is TRBV6-5; D unresolved. Germline V gene sequence: CDR1 MNHEY, CDR2 SVGAGI. The CDR3 sequence is 13 residues long. V dropped 5 bases and J dropped 0 bases, with 7 bases sitting between them.

The V and J genes are TRBV6-1 and TRBJ2-7; no clear D. The CDR3 covers 13 residues. Per the germline V gene, CDR1 is MNHNS and CDR2 is SASEGT. V was clipped by 2 bases and J by 6 bases, with 11 bases between them. The CDR3 reads CASSENEESEQYF. DNA for the CDR3: TGTGCCAGCAGTGAAAACGAAGAATCCGAGCAGTACTTC.

The genes are TRBV2 and TRBJ2-1; D unresolved. Trimming removed 11 bases from V and 3 bases from J, with 14 bases in between. This CDR3 is built from 13 residues. Germline V gene sequence: CDR1 SNHLY, CDR2 FYNNEI. The CDR3 sequence is CAANKGLYNEQFF. The CDR3 DNA reads TGTGCCGCAAATAAGGGTCTCTACAATGAGCAGTTCTTC.

V gene TRBV19 combines with J gene TRBJ1-6, with a possible D match to TRBD1 (5 bases). CDR1 is LNHDA and CDR2 is SQIVND in the germline V gene (reference sequence). This CDR3 contains 15 residues. V was clipped by 7 bases and J by 7 bases, with 17 bases between them. CDR3 bases: TGTGCCAGTACCCCCACCGACAGTTCAAATTCACCCCTCCACTTT. Translating gives CASTPTDSSNSPLHF.

The rearrangement links TRBV12-5 to TRBJ2-1; 8 bases line up with TRBD2. The CDR3 runs to 17 residues. The germline CDR1 and CDR2 sequences are LGHNT and FRNRAP. With V trimmed by 0 bases and J by 6 bases, 10 bases remained unmatched. The CDR3 DNA sequence: TGTGCTAGTGGTTTGGTAGTGGAAAGCGGGGGTAGCAATGAGCAGTTCTTC. Its protein is CASGLVVESGGSNEQFF.

The chain links TRBV5-1 to TRBJ2-1; the match to TRBD1 covers 9 bases. The CDR3 covers 16 residues. Germline V gene lookup returns CDR1 SGHRS and CDR2 YFSETQ. The V and J ends lost 0 bases and 4 bases, in that order; junction bases with no gene match: 5. The CDR3 DNA is TGCGCCAGCAGCTTGGGTGGGGGGACAGGGTACAATGAGCAGTTCTTC. Protein sequence: CASSLGGGTGYNEQFF. The full variable domain, in which reference TRBV5-1 and TRBJ2-1 provide the parts outside the CDR3, is KAGVTQTPRYLIKTRGQQVTLSCSPISGHRSVSWYQQTPGQGLQFLFEYFSETQRNKGNFPGRFSGRQFSNSRSEMNVSTLELGDSALYLCASSLGGGTGYNEQFFGPGTRLTVL.

The chain combines TRBV15 with TRBJ1-2; D ambiguous. Germline CDR1 LNHNV, CDR2 YYDKDF (reference sequence). CDR3 length: 12 residues. Trimming cost V 3 bases and J 6 bases, with 8 bases left between them. CDR3 coding DNA: TGTGCCACCAGCAGGGTTCGGAATGGCTACACCTTC. This codes for CATSRVRNGYTF.

This sequence joins TRBV6-1 and TRBJ2-3; no firm D call. The V end lost 7 bases, the J end lost 1 base, and 12 bases lay between the germline ends. This CDR3 contains 14 residues. From germline, CDR1 is MNHNS and CDR2 SASEGT. CDR3 DNA sequence: TGTGCCAGCAATCGACGACCTCGCACAGATACGCAGTATTTT. The encoded protein is CASNRRPRTDTQYF.

This clone has a handful of counts. The rearrangement joins TRBV18 to TRBJ1-3; unclear D gene. Trimming shortened V by 3 bases and J by 6 bases, and 12 bases separated the two germline ends. Germline CDR1 reads KGHSH; CDR2 reads LQKENI. The CDR3 covers 14 residues. The CDR3, as DNA: TGTGCCAGCTCACCCGGCGCGAGGGTAAACACCATATATTTT. Protein sequence: CASSPGARVNTIYF.